This is a list of T cell receptor beta chains from one sample in a study of graft-versus-host responses after intestinal transplantation. Their antigens remain unidentified. Sequencing used immunoSEQ multiplex PCR; TCRdb keeps in-frame clones, though not all of them. This table has 75,000 to 100,000 clones, less than 90% appearing once. This specimen consisted of unstimulated CD8+ T cells sorted from spleen or lymph node cells, obtained before intestinal transplant. The source is a human donor who received an intestinal transplant. CDR3s leave out the opening cysteine and the closing phenylalanine or tryptophan. Fields, in order: V gene, J gene, CDR3 protein.

>TRBV19|TRBJ1-1
ASSVQGDITEAF
>TRBV11-2|TRBJ2-6
ASSYRTGPSSGANVLT
>TRBV28|TRBJ1-4
ASSLNGREKLF
>TRBV10-1|TRBJ2-1
ASRPAGEQF
>TRBV28|TRBJ2-7
ASSPPGVSYEQY
>TRBV5-8|TRBJ1-5
ASSLRDSLGQPQH
>TRBV6-5|TRBJ2-3
ASSFGTDTQY
>TRBV7-9|TRBJ2-7
ASSLGAGHSSYEQY
>TRBV9|TRBJ1-2
ASSVGPKSNYGYT
>TRBV5-1|TRBJ1-6
ASSLGGGAGQPPLH
>TRBV28|TRBJ2-2
ASSLTGELF
>TRBV27|TRBJ1-1
ASSLSWGAEAF
>TRBV4-1|TRBJ2-5
ASSQETSEKTQY
>TRBV13|TRBJ2-7
ASSLGLEEQY
>TRBV28|TRBJ2-5
ASSSGNQETQY
>TRBV6-5|TRBJ2-7
ASSYSLETGSYEQY
>TRBV28|TRBJ1-4
ASSFRDRGFEKLF
>TRBV21-1|TRBJ1-5
ASSRRGQNQPQH
>TRBV5-1|TRBJ1-6
ASSFGGGISPLH
>TRBV15|TRBJ2-7
ATSEPQLDEQY
>TRBV9|TRBJ2-5
ASSVEGQQETQY
>TRBV28|TRBJ1-1
ASSILPGTGNTEAF
>TRBV4-1|TRBJ2-7
ASSQVTGHYEQY
>TRBV6-7|TRBJ1-6
ASPTGGQPNSPLH
>TRBV7-9|TRBJ2-3
ASTLTGSDTQY
>TRBV7-3|TRBJ2-3
ASSHNPSGGVDTQY
>TRBV29-1|TRBJ2-5
SVEDRGGVGETQY
>TRBV10-3|TRBJ2-6
ASTFGSGANVLT
>TRBV20-1|TRBJ2-1
SAGLNEQF
>TRBV6-5|TRBJ1-2
ASSYSPGGDGYT
>TRBV15|TRBJ1-4
ATSREVGQFEKLF
>TRBV2|TRBJ2-5
ASSELGEQETQY
>TRBV4-2|TRBJ1-2
ASSLGQGLYGYT
>TRBV7-6|TRBJ2-3
ASSLDRDTQY
>TRBV10-3|TRBJ1-2
AISPPDRGYGYT
>TRBV27|TRBJ1-2
ASSSYRTGGGYHHGYT
>TRBV4-1|TRBJ2-2
ASSQEEWQTKRGGELF